One and the same sample provided the 20 T cell receptor beta chains below, sequenced in a study of shared clonotypes between healthy human individuals. Sequencing used immunoSEQ multiplex PCR; TCRdb keeps in-frame clones, though not all of them. The sample has roughly 200,000 clones; 66% are singletons. The sequencing sample was made of memory CD4+ T cells sorted from blood. Subset here: CD45RA-negative fraction. These receptors all come from a man aged 25 to 40 in good health.

The J gene is TRBJ2-1, the V gene TRBV16; 7 bases match TRBD2. The CDR3 consists of 16 residues. Germline V gene lookup returns CDR1 KGHSY and CDR2 FQNENV. V was clipped by 1 base and J by 8 bases; unmatched bases: 11. CDR3 amino acids: CASSQFWGGSMDEQFF. The DNA of the CDR3 is TGTGCCAGCAGCCAATTCTGGGGCGGGAGCATGGATGAGCAGTTCTTC.

The chain employs TRBV10-3 and TRBJ1-2; no firm D call. In germline, CDR1 is ENHRY, CDR2 SYGVKD. V was shortened by 10 bases and J by 4 bases, with 22 bases between the two germline ends. The CDR3 runs to 15 residues. CDR3 region: CATSDSRTAFYGYTF. As DNA, the CDR3 is TGTGCCACTTCAGACTCCCGGACGGCCTTCTATGGCTACACCTTC.

This clone was counted at least ten times. This sequence joins TRBV5-1 and TRBJ2-3, with D perhaps TRBD1 (6 bases). The CDR3 is 16 amino acids. V was clipped by 2 bases and J by 0 bases, with 13 bases between them. Germline CDR1 is SGHRS and CDR2 is YFSETQ. The CDR3 DNA reads as TGCGCCAGCAGCTTCATCCAGGGGTCGAGCACAGATACGCAGTATTTT. Translation gives CASSFIQGSSTDTQYF.

J is TRBJ1-1 and V is TRBV4-3; D gene ambiguous. This CDR3 region has 14 residues. Per the germline V gene, CDR1 is LGHNA and CDR2 is YSLEER. With 0 bases removed from V and 6 bases from J, the gap between germline ends came to 11 bases. The CDR3: CASSQEAHASEAFF. The CDR3, as DNA: TGCGCCAGCAGCCAAGAAGCCCACGCGTCTGAAGCTTTCTTT.

The chain uses TRBV28 and TRBJ1-3; TRBD1 aligns across 8 bases. Germline assignment: CDR1 MDHEN and CDR2 SYDVKM. The CDR3 has 14 residues. V shed 4 bases and J 2 bases; nucleotides not matched to a gene: 1. CDR3 in DNA: TGTGCCAGCAGTTCAGGGGGCGCTGGAAACACCATATATTTT. This sequence encodes CASSSGGAGNTIYF.

The chain's CDR3 is CASSPRAGYEQYF. The CDR3 DNA reads TGTGCCAGCAGCCCTCGGGCGGGGTACGAGCAGTACTTC. The rearrangement joins TRBV7-6 to TRBJ2-7; D might be TRBD2 (6 bases). The germline gives CDR1 SGHVS, CDR2 FNYEAQ. V was pared by 5 bases and J by 4 bases, with 12 bases between. This CDR3 is 13 amino acids long. The entire variable domain, with the rest obtained from reference TRBV7-6 and TRBJ2-7, is as follows: GAGVSQSPRYKVTKRGQDVALRCDPISGHVSLYWYRQALGQGPEFLTYFNYEAQQDKSGLPNDRFSAERPEGSISTLTIQRTEQRDSAMYRCASSPRAGYEQYFGPGTRLTVT.

V is TRBV28 and J is TRBJ2-1; the match to TRBD2 covers 10 bases. With 7 bases clipped from V and 3 bases from J, the junction kept 3 bases outside the gene matches. Germline lookup yields CDR1 MDHEN and CDR2 SYDVKM. The CDR3 length is 14 residues. CDR3 in amino acids: CASTLAGGYNEQFF. Here the CDR3 DNA reads TGTGCCAGCACCTTAGCGGGAGGCTACAATGAGCAGTTCTTC.

This clone was picked up a small number of times. The chain uses TRBV6-5 and TRBJ2-5; 11 nucleotides match TRBD1. The CDR3 is made up of 14 amino acids. The V gene end was trimmed by 2 bases and the J gene end by 6 bases; junction bases not matched to a gene: 2. Germline values: CDR1 MNHEY, CDR2 SVGAGI. CDR3 sequence: CASSYGTGGKTQYF. Here the CDR3 DNA reads TGTGCCAGCAGTTACGGGACAGGGGGGAAGACCCAGTACTTC.

The J gene is TRBJ1-1, the V gene TRBV19, with D tentatively TRBD1 (5 bases). Looked up from germline, CDR1 is LNHDA and CDR2 is SQIVND (reference sequence). V was trimmed by 3 bases and J by 5 bases, leaving 10 bases between them. The CDR3 has 13 amino acids. As DNA, the CDR3 is TGTGCCAGTAGTATCCGGGACGGGACTGAAGCTTTCTTT. Translated, it gives CASSIRDGTEAFF.

The chain carries TRBV4-2 and TRBJ2-3; no reliable D call. The CDR3 has 12 amino acids. V lost 4 bases to trimming and J lost 6 bases, with 8 bases between them. Per the germline V gene, CDR1 is LGHNA and CDR2 is YNFKEQ. For the CDR3, the DNA is TGTGCCAGCAGCCGAGAGAGGGATACGCAGTATTTT. Translation: CASSRERDTQYF.

In this sample, this clone turned up a few times. The DNA of the CDR3 is TGTGCCAGCAGTCGACTAGCGGCCTACAATGAGCAGTTCTTC. It yields the protein CASSRLAAYNEQFF. The chain links TRBV6-5 to TRBJ2-1; 9 bases match TRBD2. This CDR3 contains 14 residues. The J segment lost 2 bases and the V segment lost 5 bases, leaving 1 base of the junction unmatched. CDR1 and CDR2 (germline): MNHEY, SVGAGI.

This clone was observed at least ten times. Other DNA sequences from this sample encode an identical CDR3 as well. The rearrangement uses TRBV6-5 and TRBJ2-2, with TRBD2 as a possible D gene (5 bases). Trimming removed 6 bases at V and 4 bases at J, with 9 bases between. The CDR3 covers 13 residues. The V gene's germline CDR1 is MNHEY and CDR2 SVGAGI. This CDR3 is CASSPRVTGELFF. CDR3 in DNA: TGTGCCAGCAGCCCGCGGGTCACCGGGGAGCTGTTTTTT.

The chain joins TRBV28 to TRBJ2-1; 9 positions match TRBD2. Unmatched junction bases numbered 7, after V lost 8 bases and J lost 5 bases. Germline values: CDR1 MDHEN, CDR2 SYDVKM. The CDR3 sequence is 14 residues long. Here the CDR3 DNA reads TGTGCCAGCGGCGGGACTAGCAAACACAATGAGCAGTTCTTC. It codes for CASGGTSKHNEQFF.

CDR3 coding DNA: TGTGCCAGCAGCGAGGACAGCGTGTCCTACGAGCAGTACTTC. Translation: CASSEDSVSYEQYF. The J gene is TRBJ2-7, the V gene TRBV6-5, with D tentatively TRBD1 (6 bases). Germline CDR1 and CDR2: MNHEY and SVGAGI. The CDR3 runs 14 residues. Between the trimmed V and J ends, which lost 6 bases and 1 base, there was a span of 13 bases.

The V call is TRBV14, the J call TRBJ1-2; D gene ambiguous. The CDR3 length is 13 residues. V lost 1 base and J 9 bases, leaving 12 bases between the germline ends. From germline, CDR1 is SGHDN and CDR2 FVKESK. CDR3 sequence reads: CASSQVLSSRYTF. For the CDR3, the DNA is TGTGCCAGCAGCCAAGTTTTAAGCAGTCGCTACACCTTC.

J is TRBJ2-4 and V is TRBV28; 9 positions agree with TRBD2. Per germline, CDR1 MDHEN and CDR2 SYDVKM. The length of the CDR3 is 13 residues. Unmatched junction bases numbered 8, after V lost 8 bases and J lost 9 bases. DNA for the CDR3: TGTGCCAGCCGGGCTAGCGGGATTGTCATTCAGTACTTC. Translation: CASRASGIVIQYF.

This clone has only one observation. The gene calls are TRBV6-1 and TRBJ2-1, with TRBD2 identical over 7 bases. CDR1 and CDR2 from the germline V gene are MNHNS and SASEGT. V shed 7 bases, J shed 4 bases, and the junction held 10 bases outside the gene matches. The CDR3 loop spans 15 amino acids. This chain's CDR3 is CASTLEKRDYNEQFF. CDR3 DNA: TGTGCCAGCACCCTCGAAAAGCGGGATTACAATGAGCAGTTCTTC.

V and J are TRBV2 and TRBJ2-3; D gene ambiguous. In germline, CDR1 is SNHLY, CDR2 FYNNEI. V was shortened by 4 bases and J by 0 bases, with 8 bases between the two germline ends. This CDR3 comprises 14 residues. In DNA form, the CDR3 reads TGTGCCAGCAGTGGGGGATATAGCACAGATACGCAGTATTTT. Amino acids: CASSGGYSTDTQYF.

The rearrangement uses TRBV13 and TRBJ2-7; D call uncertain. The CDR3 consists of 13 residues. The V gene lost 2 bases and the J gene lost 2 bases, with 7 bases spanning the gap. Germline V lookup: CDR1 PRHDT, CDR2 FYEKMQ (reference sequence). CDR3 nucleotides: TGTGCCAGCAGCTTACACGGCACCTACGAGCAGTACTTC. Encoded protein: CASSLHGTYEQYF.

There are many counts of this clone. The same CDR3 is also encoded by other DNA sequences in this sample. CDR3 sequence (DNA): TGCGCCAGCAGCCAAGACAGAAACACTGAAGCTTTCTTT. Translation gives CASSQDRNTEAFF. The rearrangement links TRBV4-3 to TRBJ1-1; no reliable D call. The CDR3 runs 13 residues. Germline V gene lookup returns CDR1 LGHNA and CDR2 YSLEER. V lost 0 bases and J 2 bases, leaving 4 bases between the germline ends.